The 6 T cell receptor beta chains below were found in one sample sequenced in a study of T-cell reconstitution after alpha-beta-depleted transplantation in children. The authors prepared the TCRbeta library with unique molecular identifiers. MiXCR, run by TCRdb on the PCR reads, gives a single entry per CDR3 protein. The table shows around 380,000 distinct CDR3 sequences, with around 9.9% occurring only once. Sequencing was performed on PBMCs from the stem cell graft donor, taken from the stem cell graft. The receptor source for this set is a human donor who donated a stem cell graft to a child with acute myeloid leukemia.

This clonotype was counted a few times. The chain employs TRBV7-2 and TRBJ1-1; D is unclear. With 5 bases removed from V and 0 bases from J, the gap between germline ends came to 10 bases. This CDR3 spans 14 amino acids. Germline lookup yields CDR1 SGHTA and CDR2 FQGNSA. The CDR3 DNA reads TGTGCCAGCAGCGTACCGGGCCTGAACACTGAAGCTTTCTTT. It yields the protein CASSVPGLNTEAFF.

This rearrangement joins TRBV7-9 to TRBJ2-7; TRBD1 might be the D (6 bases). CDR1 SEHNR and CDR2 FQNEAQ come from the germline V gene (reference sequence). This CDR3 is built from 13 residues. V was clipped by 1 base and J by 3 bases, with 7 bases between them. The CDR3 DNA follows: TGTGCCAGCAGCTTAGGGGGGCTCTACGAGCAGTACGTC. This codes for CASSLGGLYEQYV.

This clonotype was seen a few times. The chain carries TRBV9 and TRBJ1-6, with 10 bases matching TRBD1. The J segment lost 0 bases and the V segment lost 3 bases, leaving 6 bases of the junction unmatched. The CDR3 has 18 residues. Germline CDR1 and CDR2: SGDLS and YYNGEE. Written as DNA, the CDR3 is TGTGCCAGCAGCGGCGGGACAGGGGTCGACTCCTATAATTCACCCCTCCACTTT. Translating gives CASSGGTGVDSYNSPLHF.

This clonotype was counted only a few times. The CDR3 reads CASSLAFQGPVGPQYF. The CDR3 DNA reads as TGTGCCAGCAGCTTAGCATTCCAGGGGCCTGTTGGGCCCCAGTACTTC. The V call is TRBV7-2, the J call TRBJ2-5; TRBD1 is a possible D gene (6 bases). Germline V gives CDR1 SGHTA, CDR2 FQGNSA. The ends were cut back, 0 bases at V and 9 bases at J, with 20 bases in the middle. This CDR3 is built from 16 residues.

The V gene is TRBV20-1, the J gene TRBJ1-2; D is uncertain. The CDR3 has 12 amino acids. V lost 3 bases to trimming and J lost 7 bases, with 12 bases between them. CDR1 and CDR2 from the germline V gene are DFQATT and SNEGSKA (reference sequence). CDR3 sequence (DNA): TGCAGTGCTAGCTTAGGGAGCAGTGGCTACACCTTC. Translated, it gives CSASLGSSGYTF.

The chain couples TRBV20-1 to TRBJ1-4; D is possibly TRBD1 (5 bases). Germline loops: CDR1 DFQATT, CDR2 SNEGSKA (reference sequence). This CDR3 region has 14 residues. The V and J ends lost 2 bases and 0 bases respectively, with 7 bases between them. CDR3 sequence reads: CSARSGATNEKLFF. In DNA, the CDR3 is TGCAGTGCTAGATCGGGGGCAACTAATGAAAAACTGTTTTTT.